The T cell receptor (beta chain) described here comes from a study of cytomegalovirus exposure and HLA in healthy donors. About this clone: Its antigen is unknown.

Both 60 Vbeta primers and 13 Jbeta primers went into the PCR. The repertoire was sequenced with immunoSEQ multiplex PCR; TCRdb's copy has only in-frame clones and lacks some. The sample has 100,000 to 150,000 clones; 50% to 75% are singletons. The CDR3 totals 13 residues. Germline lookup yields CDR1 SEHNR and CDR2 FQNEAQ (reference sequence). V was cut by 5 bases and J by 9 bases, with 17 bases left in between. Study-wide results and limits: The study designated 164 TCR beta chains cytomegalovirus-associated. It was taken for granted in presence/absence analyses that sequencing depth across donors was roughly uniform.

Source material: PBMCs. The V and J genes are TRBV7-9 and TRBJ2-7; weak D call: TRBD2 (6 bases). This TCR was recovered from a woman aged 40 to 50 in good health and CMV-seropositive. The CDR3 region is CASSDPGTHPQYF. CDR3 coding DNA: TGTGCCAGCAGCGACCCCGGGACTCACCCGCAGTACTTC.